This T cell receptor (beta chain) was recovered during a study of CD8 T cells in ankylosing spondylitis. TCRdb reprocessed the 5' RACE reads with MiXCR, giving one entry per CDR3 protein. The sample contains about 250,000 distinct CDR3 sequences, 7.5% to 9.5% of which appear only once. This clonotype showed up many times. With 1 base removed from V and 0 bases from J, the gap between germline ends came to 7 bases. The CDR3 loop spans 15 amino acids. CDR1 SGHRS and CDR2 YFSETQ come from the germline V gene. The V and J genes are TRBV5-1 and TRBJ2-2; D is unclear. This clonotype was obtained from a female donor with ankylosing spondylitis or in good health (not recorded which). The sample comprised blood, either unsorted or a sorted T cell fraction (not recorded which). The CDR3 bases are TGCGCCAGCAGCTTGCAAACGGCGAACACCGGGGAGCTGTTTTTT. Amino acid sequence: CASSLQTANTGELFF.